The entry below describes one T cell receptor (beta chain). Its target is unknown. V lost 5 bases, J lost 7 bases, and 9 bases lay in between. The CDR3 has 11 amino acids. As to treatment: approximately nine-day PBMC culture with coronavirus spike peptide pools or control peptides (ViraFEST assay). This specimen belongs to a study of vaccination and CD4 T cells after COVID-19. Study details: Between diagnosis and the drawing of post-COVID samples lay a median roughly 94 days (range 35 to 161).

Cultured CD4+ T cell DNA was sequenced using the Oncomine TCR Beta short-read assay. TCRdb reprocessed the PCR reads with MiXCR, giving one entry per CDR3 protein. The sample carries approximately 3,000 distinct CDR3 sequences, about 33% recorded once. The sequence was obtained from a human donor who had recovered from COVID-19. This chain uses TRBV12-3 or TRBV12-4 with TRBJ2-7, with D unclear. The source material was CD4+ T cells from blood, cultured in vitro. CDR3: CASSPGWEQYF. CDR3 nucleotide sequence: TGTGCCAGCAGTCCCGGGTGGGAGCAGTACTTC.